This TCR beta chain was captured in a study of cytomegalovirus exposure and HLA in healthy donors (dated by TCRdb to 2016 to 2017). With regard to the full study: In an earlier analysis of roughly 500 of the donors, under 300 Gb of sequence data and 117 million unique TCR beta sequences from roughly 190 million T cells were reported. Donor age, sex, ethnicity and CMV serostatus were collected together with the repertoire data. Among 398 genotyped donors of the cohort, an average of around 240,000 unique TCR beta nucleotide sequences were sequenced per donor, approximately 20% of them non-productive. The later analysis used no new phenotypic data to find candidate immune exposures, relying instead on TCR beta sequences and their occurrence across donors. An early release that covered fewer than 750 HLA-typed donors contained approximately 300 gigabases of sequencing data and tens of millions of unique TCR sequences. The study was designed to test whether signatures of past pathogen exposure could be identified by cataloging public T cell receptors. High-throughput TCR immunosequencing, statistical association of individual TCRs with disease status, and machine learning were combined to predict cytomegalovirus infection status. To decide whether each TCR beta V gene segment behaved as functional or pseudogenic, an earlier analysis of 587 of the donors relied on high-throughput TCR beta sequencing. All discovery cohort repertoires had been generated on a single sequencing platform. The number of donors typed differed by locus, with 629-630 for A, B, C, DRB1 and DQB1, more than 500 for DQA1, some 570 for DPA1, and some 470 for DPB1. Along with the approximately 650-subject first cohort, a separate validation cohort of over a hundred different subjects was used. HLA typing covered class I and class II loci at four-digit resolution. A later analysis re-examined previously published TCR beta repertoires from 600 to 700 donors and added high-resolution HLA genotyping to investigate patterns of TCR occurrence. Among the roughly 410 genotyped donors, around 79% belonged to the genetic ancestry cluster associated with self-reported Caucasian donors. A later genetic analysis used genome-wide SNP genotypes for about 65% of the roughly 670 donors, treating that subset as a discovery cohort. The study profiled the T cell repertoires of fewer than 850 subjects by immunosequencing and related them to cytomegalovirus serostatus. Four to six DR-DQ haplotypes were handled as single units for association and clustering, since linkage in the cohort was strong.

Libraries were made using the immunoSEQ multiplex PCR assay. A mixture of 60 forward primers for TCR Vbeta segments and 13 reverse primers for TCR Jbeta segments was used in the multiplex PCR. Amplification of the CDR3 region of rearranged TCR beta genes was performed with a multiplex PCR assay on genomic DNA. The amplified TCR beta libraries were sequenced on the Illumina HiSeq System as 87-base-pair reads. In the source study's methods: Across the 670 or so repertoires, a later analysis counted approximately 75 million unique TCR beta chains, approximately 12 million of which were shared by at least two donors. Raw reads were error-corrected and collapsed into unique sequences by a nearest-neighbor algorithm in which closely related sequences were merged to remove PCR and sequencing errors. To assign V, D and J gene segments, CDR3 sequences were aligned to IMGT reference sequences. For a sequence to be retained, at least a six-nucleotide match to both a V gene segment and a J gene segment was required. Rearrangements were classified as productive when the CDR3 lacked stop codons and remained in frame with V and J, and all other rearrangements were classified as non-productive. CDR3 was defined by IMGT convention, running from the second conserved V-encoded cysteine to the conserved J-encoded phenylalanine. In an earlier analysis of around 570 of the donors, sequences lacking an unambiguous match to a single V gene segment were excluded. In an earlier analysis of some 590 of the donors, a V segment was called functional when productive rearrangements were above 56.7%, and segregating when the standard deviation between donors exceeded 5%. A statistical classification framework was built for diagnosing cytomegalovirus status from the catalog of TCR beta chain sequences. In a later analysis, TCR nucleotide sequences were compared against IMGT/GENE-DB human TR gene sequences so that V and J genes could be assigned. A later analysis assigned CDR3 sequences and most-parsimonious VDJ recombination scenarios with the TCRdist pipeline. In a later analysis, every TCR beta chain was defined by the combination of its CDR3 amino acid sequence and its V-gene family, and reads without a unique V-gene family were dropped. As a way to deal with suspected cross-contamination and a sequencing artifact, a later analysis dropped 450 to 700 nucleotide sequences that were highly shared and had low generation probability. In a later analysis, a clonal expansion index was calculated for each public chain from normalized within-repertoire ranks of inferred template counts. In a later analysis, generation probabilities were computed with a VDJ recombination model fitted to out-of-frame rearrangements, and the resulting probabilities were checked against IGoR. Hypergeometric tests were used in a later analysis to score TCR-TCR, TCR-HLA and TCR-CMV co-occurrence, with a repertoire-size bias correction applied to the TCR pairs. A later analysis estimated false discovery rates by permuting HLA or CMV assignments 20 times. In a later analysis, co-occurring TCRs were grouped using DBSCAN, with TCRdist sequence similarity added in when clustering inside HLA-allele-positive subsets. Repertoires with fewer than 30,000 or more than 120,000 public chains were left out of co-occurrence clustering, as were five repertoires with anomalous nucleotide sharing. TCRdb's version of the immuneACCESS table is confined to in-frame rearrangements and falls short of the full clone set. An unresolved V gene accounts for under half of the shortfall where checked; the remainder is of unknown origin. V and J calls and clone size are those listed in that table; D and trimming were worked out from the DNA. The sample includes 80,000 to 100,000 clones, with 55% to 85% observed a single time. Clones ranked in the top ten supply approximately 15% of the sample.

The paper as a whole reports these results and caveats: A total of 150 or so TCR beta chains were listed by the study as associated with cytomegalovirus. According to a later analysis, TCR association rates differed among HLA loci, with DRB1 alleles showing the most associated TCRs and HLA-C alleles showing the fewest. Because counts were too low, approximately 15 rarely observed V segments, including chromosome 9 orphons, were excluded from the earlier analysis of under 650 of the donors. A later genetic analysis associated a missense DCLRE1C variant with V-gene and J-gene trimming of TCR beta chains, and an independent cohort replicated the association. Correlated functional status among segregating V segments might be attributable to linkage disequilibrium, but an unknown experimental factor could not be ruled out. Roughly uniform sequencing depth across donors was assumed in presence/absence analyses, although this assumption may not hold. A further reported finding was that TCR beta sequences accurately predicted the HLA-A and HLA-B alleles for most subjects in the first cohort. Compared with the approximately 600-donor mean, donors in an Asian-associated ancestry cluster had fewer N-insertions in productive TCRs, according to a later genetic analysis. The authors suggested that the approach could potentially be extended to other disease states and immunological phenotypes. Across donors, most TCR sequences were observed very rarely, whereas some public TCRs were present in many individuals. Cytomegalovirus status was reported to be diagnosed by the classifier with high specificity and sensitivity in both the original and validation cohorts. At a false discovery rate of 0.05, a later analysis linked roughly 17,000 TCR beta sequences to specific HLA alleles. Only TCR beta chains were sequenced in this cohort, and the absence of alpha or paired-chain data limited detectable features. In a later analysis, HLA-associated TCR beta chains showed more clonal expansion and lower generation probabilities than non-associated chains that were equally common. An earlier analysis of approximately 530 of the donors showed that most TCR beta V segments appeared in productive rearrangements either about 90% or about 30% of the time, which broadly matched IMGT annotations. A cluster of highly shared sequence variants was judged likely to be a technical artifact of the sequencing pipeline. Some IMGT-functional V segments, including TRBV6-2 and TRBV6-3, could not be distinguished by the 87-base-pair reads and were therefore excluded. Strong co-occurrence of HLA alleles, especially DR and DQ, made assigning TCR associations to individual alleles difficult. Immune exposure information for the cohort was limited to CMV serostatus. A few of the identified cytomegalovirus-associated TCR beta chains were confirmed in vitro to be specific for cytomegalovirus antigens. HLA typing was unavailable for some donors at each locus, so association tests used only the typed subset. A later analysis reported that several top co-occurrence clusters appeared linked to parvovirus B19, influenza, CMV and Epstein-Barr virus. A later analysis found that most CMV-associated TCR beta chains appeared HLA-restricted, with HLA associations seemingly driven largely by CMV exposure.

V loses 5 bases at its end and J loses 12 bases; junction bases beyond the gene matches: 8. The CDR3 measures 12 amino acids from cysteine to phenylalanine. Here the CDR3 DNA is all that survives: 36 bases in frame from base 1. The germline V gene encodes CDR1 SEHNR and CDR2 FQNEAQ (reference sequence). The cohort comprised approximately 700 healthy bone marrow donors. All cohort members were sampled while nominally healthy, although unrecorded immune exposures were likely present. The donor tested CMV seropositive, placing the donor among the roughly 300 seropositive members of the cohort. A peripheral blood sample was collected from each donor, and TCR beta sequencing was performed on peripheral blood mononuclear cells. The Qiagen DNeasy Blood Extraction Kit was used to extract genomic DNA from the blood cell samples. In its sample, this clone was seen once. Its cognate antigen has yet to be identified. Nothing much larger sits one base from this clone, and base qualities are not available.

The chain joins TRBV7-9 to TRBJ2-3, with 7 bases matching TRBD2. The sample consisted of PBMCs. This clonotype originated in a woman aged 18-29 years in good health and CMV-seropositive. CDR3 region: CASSPGLEFQYF. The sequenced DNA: TGTGCCAGCAGCCCCGGACTAGAGTTCCAGTATTTT.